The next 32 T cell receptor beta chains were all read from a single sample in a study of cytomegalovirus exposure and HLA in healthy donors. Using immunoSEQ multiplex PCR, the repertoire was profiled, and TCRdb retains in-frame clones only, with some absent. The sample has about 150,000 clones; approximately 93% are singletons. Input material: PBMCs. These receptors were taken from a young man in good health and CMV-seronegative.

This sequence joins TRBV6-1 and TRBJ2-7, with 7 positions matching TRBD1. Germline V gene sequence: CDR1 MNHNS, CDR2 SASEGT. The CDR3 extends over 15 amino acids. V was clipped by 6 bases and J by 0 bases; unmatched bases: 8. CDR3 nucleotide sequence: TGTGCCAGCAGGTTGCCCGGGACAGTCTCCTACGAGCAGTACTTC. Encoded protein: CASRLPGTVSYEQYF.

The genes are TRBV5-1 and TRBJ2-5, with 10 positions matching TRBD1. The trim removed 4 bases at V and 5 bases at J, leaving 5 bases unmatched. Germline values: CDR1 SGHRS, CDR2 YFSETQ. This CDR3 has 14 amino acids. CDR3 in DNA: TGCGCCAGCAGCCGGGGACAGGGGTCGGAGACCCAGTACTTC. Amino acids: CASSRGQGSETQYF.

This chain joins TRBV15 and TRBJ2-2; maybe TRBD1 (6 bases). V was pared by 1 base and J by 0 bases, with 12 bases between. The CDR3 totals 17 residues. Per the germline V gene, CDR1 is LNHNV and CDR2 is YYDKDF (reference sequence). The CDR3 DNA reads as TGTGCCACCAGCAGAGTTGGGTCAGGGGCGAACACCGGGGAGCTGTTTTTT. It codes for CATSRVGSGANTGELFF.

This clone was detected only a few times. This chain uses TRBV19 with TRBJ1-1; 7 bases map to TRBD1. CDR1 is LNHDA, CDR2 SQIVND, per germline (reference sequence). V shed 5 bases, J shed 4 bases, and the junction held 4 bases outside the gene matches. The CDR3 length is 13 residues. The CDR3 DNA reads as TGTGCCAGTAGTGTAGCAGGGGGCACTGAAGCTTTCTTT. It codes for CASSVAGGTEAFF. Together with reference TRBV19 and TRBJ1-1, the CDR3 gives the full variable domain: DGGITQSPKYLFRKEGQNVTLSCEQNLNHDAMYWYRQDPGQGLRLIYYSQIVNDFQKGDIAEGYSVSREKKESFPLTVTSAQKNPTAFYLCASSVAGGTEAFFGQGTRLTVV.

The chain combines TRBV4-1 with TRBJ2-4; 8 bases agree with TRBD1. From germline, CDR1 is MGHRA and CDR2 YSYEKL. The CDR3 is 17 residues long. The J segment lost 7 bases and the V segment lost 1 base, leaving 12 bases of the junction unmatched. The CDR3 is CASSQVFSTGVGNIQYF. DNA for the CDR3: TGCGCCAGCAGCCAAGTCTTCTCGACAGGGGTTGGGAACATTCAGTACTTC.

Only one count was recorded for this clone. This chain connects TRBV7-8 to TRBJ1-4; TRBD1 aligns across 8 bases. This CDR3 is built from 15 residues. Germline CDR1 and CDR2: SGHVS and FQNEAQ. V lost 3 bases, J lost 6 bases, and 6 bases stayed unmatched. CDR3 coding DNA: TGTGCCAGCAGCTTCTTGACAGGGGCTTATGAAAAACTGTTTTTT. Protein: CASSFLTGAYEKLFF.

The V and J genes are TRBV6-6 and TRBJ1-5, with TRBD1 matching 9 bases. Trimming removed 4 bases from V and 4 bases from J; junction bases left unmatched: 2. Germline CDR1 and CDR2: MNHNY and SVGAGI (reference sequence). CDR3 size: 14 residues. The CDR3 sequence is CASSWDRDNQPQHF. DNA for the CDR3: TGTGCCAGCAGTTGGGACAGGGATAATCAGCCCCAGCATTTT.

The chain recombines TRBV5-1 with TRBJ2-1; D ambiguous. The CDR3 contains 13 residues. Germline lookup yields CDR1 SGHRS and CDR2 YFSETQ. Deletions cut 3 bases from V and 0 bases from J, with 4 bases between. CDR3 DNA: TGCGCCAGCAGCTCCTTCTCCTACAATGAGCAGTTCTTC. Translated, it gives CASSSFSYNEQFF.

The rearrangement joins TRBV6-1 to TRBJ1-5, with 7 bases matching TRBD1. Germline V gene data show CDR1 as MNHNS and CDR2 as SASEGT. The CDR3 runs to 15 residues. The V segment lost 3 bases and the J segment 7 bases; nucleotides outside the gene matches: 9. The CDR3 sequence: CASSDPAGGRQPQHF. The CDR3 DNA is TGTGCCAGCAGTGACCCCGCAGGGGGGAGGCAGCCCCAGCATTTT.

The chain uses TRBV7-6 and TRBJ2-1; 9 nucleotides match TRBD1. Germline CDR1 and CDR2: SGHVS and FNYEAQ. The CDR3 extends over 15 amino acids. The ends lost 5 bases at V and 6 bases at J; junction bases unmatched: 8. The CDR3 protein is CASSPARQGVNEQFF. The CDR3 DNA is TGTGCCAGCAGCCCTGCGAGACAGGGGGTCAATGAGCAGTTCTTC.

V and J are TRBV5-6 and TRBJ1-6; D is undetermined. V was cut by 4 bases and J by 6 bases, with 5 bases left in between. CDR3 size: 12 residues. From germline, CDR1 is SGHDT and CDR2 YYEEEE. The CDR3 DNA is TGTGCCAGCAGCCTTTTTAATTCACCCCTCCACTTT. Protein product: CASSLFNSPLHF. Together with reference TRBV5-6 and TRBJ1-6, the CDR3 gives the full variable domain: DAGVTQSPTHLIKTRGQQVTLRCSPKSGHDTVSWYQQALGQGPQFIFQYYEEEERQRGNFPDRFSGHQFPNYSSELNVNALLLGDSALYLCASSLFNSPLHFGNGTRLTVT.

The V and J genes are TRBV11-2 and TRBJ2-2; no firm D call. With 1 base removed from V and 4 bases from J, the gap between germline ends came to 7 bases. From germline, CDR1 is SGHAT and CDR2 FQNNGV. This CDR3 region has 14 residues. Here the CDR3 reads CASSLVAPTGELFF. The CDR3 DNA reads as TGTGCCAGCAGCTTAGTTGCGCCCACCGGGGAGCTGTTTTTT.

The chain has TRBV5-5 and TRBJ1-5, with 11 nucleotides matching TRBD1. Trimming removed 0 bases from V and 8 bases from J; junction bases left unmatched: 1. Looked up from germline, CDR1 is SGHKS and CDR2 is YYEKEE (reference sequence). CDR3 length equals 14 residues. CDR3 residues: CASSLGTGGKPQHF. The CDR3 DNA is TGTGCCAGCAGCTTGGGGACAGGGGGCAAGCCCCAGCATTTT.

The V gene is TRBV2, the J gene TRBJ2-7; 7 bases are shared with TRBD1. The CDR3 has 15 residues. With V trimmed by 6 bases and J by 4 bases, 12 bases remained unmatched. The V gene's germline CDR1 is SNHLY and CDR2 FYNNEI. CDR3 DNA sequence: TGTGCCAGCAGGCCAGAGACAGGGTTTTTGTACGAGCAGTACTTC. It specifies CASRPETGFLYEQYF.

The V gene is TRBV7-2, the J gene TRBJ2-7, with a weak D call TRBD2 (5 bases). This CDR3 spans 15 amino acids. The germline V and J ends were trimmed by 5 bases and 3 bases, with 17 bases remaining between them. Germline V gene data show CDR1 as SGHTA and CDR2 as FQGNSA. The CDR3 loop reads CASSRGGLTSYEQYF. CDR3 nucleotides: TGTGCCAGCAGCCGGGGTGGACTGACGAGCTACGAGCAGTACTTC.

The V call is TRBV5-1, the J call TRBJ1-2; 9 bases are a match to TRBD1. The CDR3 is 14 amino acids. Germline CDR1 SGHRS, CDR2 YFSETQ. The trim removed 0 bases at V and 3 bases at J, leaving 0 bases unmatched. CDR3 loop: CASSLGDRDYGYTF. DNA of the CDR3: TGCGCCAGCAGCTTGGGGGACAGGGACTATGGCTACACCTTC.

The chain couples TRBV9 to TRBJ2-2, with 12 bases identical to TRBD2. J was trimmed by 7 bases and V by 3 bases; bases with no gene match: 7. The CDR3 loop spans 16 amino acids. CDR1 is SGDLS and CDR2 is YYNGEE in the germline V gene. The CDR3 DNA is TGTGCCAGCAGCGCCCAACTAGCGGGGGGAGGCGGGGAGCTGTTTTTT. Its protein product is CASSAQLAGGGGELFF.

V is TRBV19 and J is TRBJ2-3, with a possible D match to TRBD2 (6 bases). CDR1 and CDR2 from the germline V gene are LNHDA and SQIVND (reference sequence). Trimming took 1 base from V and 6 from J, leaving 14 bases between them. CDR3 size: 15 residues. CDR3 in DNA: TGTGCCAGTAGTATAGCGGGAGACCCCGGGGATACGCAGTATTTT. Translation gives CASSIAGDPGDTQYF. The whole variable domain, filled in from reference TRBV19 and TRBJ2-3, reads DGGITQSPKYLFRKEGQNVTLSCEQNLNHDAMYWYRQDPGQGLRLIYYSQIVNDFQKGDIAEGYSVSREKKESFPLTVTSAQKNPTAFYLCASSIAGDPGDTQYFGPGTRLTVL.

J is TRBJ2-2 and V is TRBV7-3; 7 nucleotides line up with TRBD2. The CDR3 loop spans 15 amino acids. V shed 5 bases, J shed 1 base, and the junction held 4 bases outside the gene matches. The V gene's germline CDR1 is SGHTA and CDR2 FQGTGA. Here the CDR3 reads CASSRIAGNTGELFF. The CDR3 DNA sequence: TGTGCCAGCAGCCGTATAGCGGGGAACACCGGGGAGCTGTTTTTT.

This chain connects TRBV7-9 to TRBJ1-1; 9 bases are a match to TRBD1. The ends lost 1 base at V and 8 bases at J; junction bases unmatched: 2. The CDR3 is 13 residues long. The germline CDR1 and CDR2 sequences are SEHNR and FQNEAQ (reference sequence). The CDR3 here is CASSLGGQGEAFF. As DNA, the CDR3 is TGTGCCAGCAGCTTAGGGGGACAGGGAGAAGCTTTCTTT.

The DNA of the CDR3 is TGCGCCAGCAGCCAGAGCCTAGCGGCCTACGAGCAGTACGTC. Protein product: CASSQSLAAYEQYV. This rearrangement joins TRBV4-3 to TRBJ2-7; 7 positions agree with TRBD2. Germline V gene lookup returns CDR1 LGHNA and CDR2 YSLEER. V shed 3 bases and J 2 bases; nucleotides not matched to a gene: 4. This CDR3 is built from 14 residues.

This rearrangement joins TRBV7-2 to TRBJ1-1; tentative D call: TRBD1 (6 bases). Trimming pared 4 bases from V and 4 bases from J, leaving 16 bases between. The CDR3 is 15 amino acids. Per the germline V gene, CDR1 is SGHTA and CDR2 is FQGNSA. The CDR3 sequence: CASSSYRSRGTEAFF. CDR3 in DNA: TGTGCCAGCAGCTCTTACAGAAGCAGGGGCACTGAAGCTTTCTTT.

The CDR3 is CASSRSGRASGEQYV. The CDR3 region has the DNA TGTGCCAGCAGTCGAAGCGGGAGGGCCTCCGGCGAGCAGTACGTC. The V gene is TRBV27, the J gene TRBJ2-7; 10 positions agree with TRBD2. V shed 5 bases and J 6 bases; nucleotides not matched to a gene: 10. Germline V gene data show CDR1 as MNHEY and CDR2 as SMNVEV (reference sequence). There are 15 residues in the CDR3.

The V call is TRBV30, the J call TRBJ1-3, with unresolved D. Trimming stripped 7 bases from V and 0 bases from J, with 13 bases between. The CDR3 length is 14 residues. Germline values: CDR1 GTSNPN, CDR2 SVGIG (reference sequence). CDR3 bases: TGTGCCTCAGGTTACAGATCCTCTGGAAACACCATATATTTT. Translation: CASGYRSSGNTIYF. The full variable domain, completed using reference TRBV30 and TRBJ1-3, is SQTIHQWPATLVQPVGSPLSLECTVEGTSNPNLYWYRQAAGRGLQLLFYSVGIGQISSEVPQNLSASRPQDRQFILSSKKLLLSDSGFYLCASGYRSSGNTIYFGEGSWLTVV.

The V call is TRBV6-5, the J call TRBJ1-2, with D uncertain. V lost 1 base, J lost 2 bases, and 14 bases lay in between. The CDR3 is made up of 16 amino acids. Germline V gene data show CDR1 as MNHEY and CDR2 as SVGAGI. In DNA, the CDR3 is TGTGCCAGCAGTTACTATATCCCGCCGGGGAACTATGGCTACACCTTC. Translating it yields CASSYYIPPGNYGYTF.

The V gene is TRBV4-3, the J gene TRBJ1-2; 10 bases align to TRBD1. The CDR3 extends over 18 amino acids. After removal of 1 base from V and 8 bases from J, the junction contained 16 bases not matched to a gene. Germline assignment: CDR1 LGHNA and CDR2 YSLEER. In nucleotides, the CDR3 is TGCGCCAGCAGCCAAGGGTCCGGGACAGGGGTTTTTCCGGAGGGCTACACCTTC. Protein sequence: CASSQGSGTGVFPEGYTF.

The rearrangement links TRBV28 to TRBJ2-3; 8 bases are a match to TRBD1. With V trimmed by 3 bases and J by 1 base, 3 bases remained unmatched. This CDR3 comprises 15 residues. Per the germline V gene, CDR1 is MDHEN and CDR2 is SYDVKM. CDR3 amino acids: CASSFGQGRTDTQYF. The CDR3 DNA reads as TGTGCCAGCAGTTTCGGACAGGGCCGCACAGATACGCAGTATTTT.

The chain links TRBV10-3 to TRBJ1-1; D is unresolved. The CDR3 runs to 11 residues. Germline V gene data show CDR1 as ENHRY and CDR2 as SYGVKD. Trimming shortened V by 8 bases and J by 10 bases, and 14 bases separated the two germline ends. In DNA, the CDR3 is TGTGCCATCGGCCCCGGAGGGTTAGCTTTCTTT. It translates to CAIGPGGLAFF.

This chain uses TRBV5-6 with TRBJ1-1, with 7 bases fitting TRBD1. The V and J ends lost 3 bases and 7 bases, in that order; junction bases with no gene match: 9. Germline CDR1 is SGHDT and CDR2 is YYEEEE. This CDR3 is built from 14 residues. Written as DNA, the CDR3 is TGTGCCAGCAGCTCTCATCGGGACAGCTATGAAGCTTTCTTT. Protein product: CASSSHRDSYEAFF.

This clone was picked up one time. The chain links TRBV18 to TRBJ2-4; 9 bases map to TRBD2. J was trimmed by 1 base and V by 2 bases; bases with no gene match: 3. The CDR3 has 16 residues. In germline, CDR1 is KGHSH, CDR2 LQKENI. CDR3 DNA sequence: TGTGCCAGCTCACCATCAACTAGCGGGGCCAAAAACATTCAGTACTTC. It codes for CASSPSTSGAKNIQYF. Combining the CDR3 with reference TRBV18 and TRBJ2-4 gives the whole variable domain NAGVMQNPRHLVRRRGQEARLRCSPMKGHSHVYWYRQLPEEGLKFMVYLQKENIIDESGMPKERFSAEFPKEGPSILRIQQVVRGDSAAYFCASSPSTSGAKNIQYFGAGTRLSVL.

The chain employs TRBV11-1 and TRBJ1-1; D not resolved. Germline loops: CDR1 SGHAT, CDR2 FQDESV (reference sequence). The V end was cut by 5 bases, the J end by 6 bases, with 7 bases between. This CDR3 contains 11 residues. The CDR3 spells CASSLRAEAFF. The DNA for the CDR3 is TGTGCCAGCAGCCTGCGAGCTGAAGCTTTCTTT.

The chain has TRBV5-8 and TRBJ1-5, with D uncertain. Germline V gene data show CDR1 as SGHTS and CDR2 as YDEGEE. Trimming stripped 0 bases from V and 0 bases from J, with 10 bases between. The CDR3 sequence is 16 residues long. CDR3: CASSLGRSYSNQPQHF. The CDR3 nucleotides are TGTGCCAGCAGCTTGGGCAGAAGTTATAGCAATCAGCCCCAGCATTTT.